These T cell receptor beta chains were read from a single sample in a study of CD8 T cells in ankylosing spondylitis. TCRdb reprocessed the 5' RACE reads via MiXCR and lists one record per CDR3 protein. Of 250,000 to 400,000 distinct CDR3 sequences in the sample, around a tenth were seen once. Material: blood, either unsorted or a sorted T cell fraction (not recorded which). The source of these receptors is a female donor with ankylosing spondylitis or in good health (not recorded which). CDR3s include the opening cysteine and the closing phenylalanine or tryptophan. A D gene is named only where the DNA matches it firmly. Clone size appears in some rows only: once, few, many, or a class for an expanded clone.

length,D,J,V,size,CDR3,DNA
13,-,TRBJ2-3,TRBV29-1,few,CSVDRESTDTQYF,TGCAGCGTTGACAGAGAAAGCACAGATACGCAGTATTTT
13,TRBD2,TRBJ2-2,TRBV29-1,many,CSVSGGAAGELFF,TGCAGCGTTAGCGGGGGGGCCGCCGGGGAGCTGTTTTTT
15,-,TRBJ1-2,TRBV15,few,CATSKEPGFGYGYTF,TGTGCCACCAGCAAAGAGCCGGGTTTCGGCTATGGCTACACCTTC
17,TRBD2,TRBJ2-7,TRBV20-1,-,CCARVLAGKRSPYEQYF,TGCTGTGCTAGAGTCCTAGCGGGAAAGAGATCCCCCTACGAGCAGTACTTC
14,-,TRBJ1-1,TRBV7-2,-,CASSLVSLRPEAFF,TGTGCCAGCAGCTTAGTAAGCCTGCGGCCTGAAGCTTTCTTT
15,-,TRBJ1-1,TRBV28,many,CASNSGRRVNTEAFF,TGTGCCAGTAACTCCGGGAGAAGGGTGAACACTGAAGCTTTCTTT
15,-,TRBJ2-7,TRBV5-1,many,CASSLKQMNGYEQYF,TGCGCCAGCAGCTTGAAACAGATGAATGGCTACGAGCAGTACTTC
12,-,TRBJ2-3,TRBV20-1,few,CSARVRADTQYF,TGCAGTGCTAGAGTCAGGGCCGATACGCAGTATTTT
16,-,TRBJ2-1,TRBV5-6,-,CASSRNPTGTHNEQFF,TGTGCCAGCAGCCGAAATCCAACAGGGACCCACAATGAGCAGTTCTTC
11,-,TRBJ2-1,TRBV20-1,many,CSARAGEGQFF,TGCAGTGCTAGAGCGGGAGAGGGACAGTTCTTC
15,-,TRBJ2-2,TRBV20-1,many,CSASFFQGSGGELFF,TGCAGTGCTAGTTTTTTTCAGGGAAGTGGCGGGGAGCTGTTTTTT
13,-,TRBJ2-7,TRBV10-2,many,CASSETDWGEQYF,TGCGCCAGCAGTGAGACCGATTGGGGCGAGCAGTACTTC
15,-,TRBJ2-3,TRBV19,-,CASTLTGTRPDTQYF,TGTGCCAGTACCCTTACCGGGACGCGCCCAGATACGCAGTATTTT
13,-,TRBJ2-1,TRBV5-1,many,CASSLDGSNEQFF,TGCGCCAGCAGCTTGGATGGTAGTAATGAGCAGTTCTTC
15,-,TRBJ2-7,TRBV6-5,many,CASSYRGLSDYEQYF,TGTGCCAGCAGTTACCGTGGGCTTTCGGACTACGAGCAGTACTTC
15,TRBD2,TRBJ2-1,TRBV20-1,few,CSALSGTSVFNEQFF,TGCAGTGCTCTCTCGGGGACTAGCGTCTTCAATGAGCAGTTCTTC
13,-,TRBJ1-5,TRBV20-1,-,CSARVRGGQPQHF,TGCAGTGCTAGAGTCCGGGGGGGCCAGCCCCAGCATTTT
16,-,TRBJ2-1,TRBV6-1,-,CASSARGPNSYNEQFF,TGTGCCAGCAGTGCCAGGGGCCCCAACTCCTACAATGAGCAGTTCTTC
15,-,TRBJ2-2,TRBV9,few,CASSAGSLNTGELFF,TGTGCCAGCAGCGCCGGAAGTTTGAACACCGGGGAGCTGTTTTTT
15,-,TRBJ2-3,TRBV7-9,-,CATPPAGTSTDTQYF,TGTGCCACCCCCCCGGCAGGCACTAGCACAGATACGCAGTATTTT
15,TRBD2,TRBJ2-1,TRBV5-1,-,CASSETSGGFNEQFF,TGCGCCAGCAGCGAGACTAGCGGGGGGTTTAATGAGCAGTTCTTC